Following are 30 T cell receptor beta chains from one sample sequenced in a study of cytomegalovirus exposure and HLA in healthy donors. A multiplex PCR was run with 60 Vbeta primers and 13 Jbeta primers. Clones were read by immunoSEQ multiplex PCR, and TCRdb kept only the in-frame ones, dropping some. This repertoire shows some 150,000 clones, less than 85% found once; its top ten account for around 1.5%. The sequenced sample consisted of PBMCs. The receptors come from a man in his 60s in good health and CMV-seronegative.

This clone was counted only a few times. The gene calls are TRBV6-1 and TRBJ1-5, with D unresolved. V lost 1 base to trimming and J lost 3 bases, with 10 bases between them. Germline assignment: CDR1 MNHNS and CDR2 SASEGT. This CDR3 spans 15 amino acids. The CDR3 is CASSEGSGVNQPQHF. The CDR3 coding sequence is TGTGCCAGCAGTGAAGGATCCGGGGTCAATCAGCCCCAGCATTTT.

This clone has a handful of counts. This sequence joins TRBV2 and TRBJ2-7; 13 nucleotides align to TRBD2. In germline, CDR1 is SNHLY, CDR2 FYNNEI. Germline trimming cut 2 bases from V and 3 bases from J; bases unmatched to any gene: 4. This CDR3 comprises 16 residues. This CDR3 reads CASSEFGTSGVYEQYF. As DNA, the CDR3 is TGTGCCAGCAGTGAATTTGGGACTAGCGGGGTCTACGAGCAGTACTTC.

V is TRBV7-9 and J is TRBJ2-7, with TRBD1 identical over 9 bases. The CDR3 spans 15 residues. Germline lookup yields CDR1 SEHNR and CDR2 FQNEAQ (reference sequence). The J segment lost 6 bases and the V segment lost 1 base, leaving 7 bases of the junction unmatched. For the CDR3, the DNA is TGTGCCAGCAGCTTAGGCGGGACAGGGTTTTCCGAGCAGTACTTC. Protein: CASSLGGTGFSEQYF.

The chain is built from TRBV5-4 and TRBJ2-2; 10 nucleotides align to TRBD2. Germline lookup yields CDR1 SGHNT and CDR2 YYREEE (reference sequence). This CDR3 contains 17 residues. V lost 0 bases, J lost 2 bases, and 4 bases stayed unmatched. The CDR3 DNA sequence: TGTGCCAGCAGCTTGGCCGGACTAGCGGTTAACACCGGGGAGCTGTTTTTT. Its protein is CASSLAGLAVNTGELFF.

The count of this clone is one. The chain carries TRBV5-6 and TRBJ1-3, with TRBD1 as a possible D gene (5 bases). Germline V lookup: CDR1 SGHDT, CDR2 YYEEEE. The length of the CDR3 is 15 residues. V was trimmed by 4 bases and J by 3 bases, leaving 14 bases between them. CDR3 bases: TGTGCCAGCAGCGCAGGAGGGACGCTTGGAAACACCATATATTTT. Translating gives CASSAGGTLGNTIYF. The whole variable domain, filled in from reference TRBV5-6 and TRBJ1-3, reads DAGVTQSPTHLIKTRGQQVTLRCSPKSGHDTVSWYQQALGQGPQFIFQYYEEEERQRGNFPDRFSGHQFPNYSSELNVNALLLGDSALYLCASSAGGTLGNTIYFGEGSWLTVV.

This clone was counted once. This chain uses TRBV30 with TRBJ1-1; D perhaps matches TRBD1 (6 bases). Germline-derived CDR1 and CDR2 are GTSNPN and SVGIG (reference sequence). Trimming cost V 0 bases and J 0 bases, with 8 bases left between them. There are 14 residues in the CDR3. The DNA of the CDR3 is TGTGCCTGGAGTGTAGGACAGATGAACACTGAAGCTTTCTTT. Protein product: CAWSVGQMNTEAFF.

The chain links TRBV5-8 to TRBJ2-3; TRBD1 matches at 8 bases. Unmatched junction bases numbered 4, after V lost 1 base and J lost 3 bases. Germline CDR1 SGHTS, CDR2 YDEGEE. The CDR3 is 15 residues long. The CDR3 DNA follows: TGTGCCAGCAGCTTGTCCCAGGGGGCAACAGATACGCAGTATTTT. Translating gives CASSLSQGATDTQYF. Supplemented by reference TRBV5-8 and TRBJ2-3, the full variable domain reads EAGVTQSPTHLIKTRGQQATLRCSPISGHTSVYWYQQALGLGLQFLLWYDEGEERNRGNFPPRFSGRQFPNYSSELNVNALELEDSALYLCASSLSQGATDTQYFGPGTRLTVL.

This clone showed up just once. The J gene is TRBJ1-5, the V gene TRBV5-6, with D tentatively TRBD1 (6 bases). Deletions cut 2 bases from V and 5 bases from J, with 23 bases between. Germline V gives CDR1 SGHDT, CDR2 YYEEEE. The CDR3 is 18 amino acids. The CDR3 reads CASSFSFRDRIDHQPQHF. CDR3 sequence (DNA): TGTGCCAGCAGCTTCAGCTTCCGCGACAGGATCGACCATCAGCCCCAGCATTTT. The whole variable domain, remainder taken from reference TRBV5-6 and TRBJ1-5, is DAGVTQSPTHLIKTRGQQVTLRCSPKSGHDTVSWYQQALGQGPQFIFQYYEEEERQRGNFPDRFSGHQFPNYSSELNVNALLLGDSALYLCASSFSFRDRIDHQPQHFGDGTRLSIL.

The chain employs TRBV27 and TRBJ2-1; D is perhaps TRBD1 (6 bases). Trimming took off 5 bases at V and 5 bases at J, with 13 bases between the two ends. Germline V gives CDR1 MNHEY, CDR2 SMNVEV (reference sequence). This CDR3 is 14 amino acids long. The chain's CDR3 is CASSPRDTNNEQFF. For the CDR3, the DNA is TGTGCCAGCAGTCCGAGGGACACCAACAATGAGCAGTTCTTC.

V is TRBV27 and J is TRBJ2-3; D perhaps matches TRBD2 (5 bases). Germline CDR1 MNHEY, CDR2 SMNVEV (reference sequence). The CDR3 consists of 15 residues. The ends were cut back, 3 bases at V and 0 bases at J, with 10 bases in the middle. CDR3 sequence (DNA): TGTGCCAGCAGTTTGATAGCGACTAGCACAGATACGCAGTATTTT. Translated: CASSLIATSTDTQYF.

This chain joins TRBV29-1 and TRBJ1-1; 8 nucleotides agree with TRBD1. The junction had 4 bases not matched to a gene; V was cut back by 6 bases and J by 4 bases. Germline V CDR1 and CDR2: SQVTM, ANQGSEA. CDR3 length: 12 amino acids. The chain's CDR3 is CSVGDRSTEAFF. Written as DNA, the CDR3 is TGCAGCGTCGGGGACAGGAGCACTGAAGCTTTCTTT.

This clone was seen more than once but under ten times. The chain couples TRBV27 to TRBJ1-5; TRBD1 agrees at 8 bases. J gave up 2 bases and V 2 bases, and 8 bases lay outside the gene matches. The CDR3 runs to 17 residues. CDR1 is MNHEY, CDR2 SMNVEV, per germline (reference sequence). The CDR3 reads CASSLQGAIRGNQPQHF. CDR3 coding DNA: TGTGCCAGCAGTTTACAGGGGGCGATAAGAGGCAATCAGCCCCAGCATTTT.

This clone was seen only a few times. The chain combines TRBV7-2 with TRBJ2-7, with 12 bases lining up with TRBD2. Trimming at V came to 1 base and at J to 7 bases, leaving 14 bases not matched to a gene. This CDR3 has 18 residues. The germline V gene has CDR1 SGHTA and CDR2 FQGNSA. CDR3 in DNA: TGTGCCAGCAGCTTAGGACGGGGCGGGCTAGCGGGAGGGGGTGAGCAGTACTTC. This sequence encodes CASSLGRGGLAGGGEQYF.

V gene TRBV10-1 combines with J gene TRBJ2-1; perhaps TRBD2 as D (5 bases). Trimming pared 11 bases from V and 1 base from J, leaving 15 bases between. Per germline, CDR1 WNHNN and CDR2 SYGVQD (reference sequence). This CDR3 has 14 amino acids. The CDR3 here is CAVQLERSYNEQFF. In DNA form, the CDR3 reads TGCGCCGTCCAATTAGAGCGGTCCTACAATGAGCAGTTCTTC.

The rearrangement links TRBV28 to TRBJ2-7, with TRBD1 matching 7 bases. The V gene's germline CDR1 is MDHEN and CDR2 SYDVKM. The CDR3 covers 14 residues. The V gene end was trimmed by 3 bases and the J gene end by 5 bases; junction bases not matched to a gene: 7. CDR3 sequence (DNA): TGTGCCAGCAGTTTGAACAGGGGCGTCGACGAGCAGTACTTC. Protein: CASSLNRGVDEQYF.

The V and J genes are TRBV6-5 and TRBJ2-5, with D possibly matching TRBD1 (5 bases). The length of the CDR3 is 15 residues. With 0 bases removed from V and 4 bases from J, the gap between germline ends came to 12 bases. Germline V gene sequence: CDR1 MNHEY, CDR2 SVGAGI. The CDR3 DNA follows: TGTGCCAGCAGTTACTCGGTGTCTGGGGCAGAGACCCAGTACTTC. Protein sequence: CASSYSVSGAETQYF.

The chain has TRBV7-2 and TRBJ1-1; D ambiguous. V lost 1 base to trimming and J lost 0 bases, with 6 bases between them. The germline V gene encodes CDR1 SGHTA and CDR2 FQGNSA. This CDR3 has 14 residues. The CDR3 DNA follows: TGTGCCAGCAGCTTAGGGCCGATGAACACTGAAGCTTTCTTT. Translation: CASSLGPMNTEAFF.

CDR3 nucleotides: TGCGCCAGCAGAAGACAGGGGGTTAATTCACCCCTCCACTTT. The encoded protein is CASRRQGVNSPLHF. The genes are TRBV10-1 and TRBJ1-6, with 9 bases matching TRBD1. The germline V gene encodes CDR1 WNHNN and CDR2 SYGVQD (reference sequence). V shed 6 bases, J shed 6 bases, and the junction held 3 bases outside the gene matches. This CDR3 is built from 14 residues.

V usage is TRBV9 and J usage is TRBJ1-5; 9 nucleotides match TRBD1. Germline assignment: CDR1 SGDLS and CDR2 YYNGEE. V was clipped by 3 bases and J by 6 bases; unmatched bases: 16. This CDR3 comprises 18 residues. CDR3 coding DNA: TGTGCCAGCAGCGCCCGGGACAGGGTTCCCCTAACGGGTCAGCCCCAGCATTTT. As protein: CASSARDRVPLTGQPQHF. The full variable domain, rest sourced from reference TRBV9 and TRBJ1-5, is DSGVTQTPKHLITATGQRVTLRCSPRSGDLSVYWYQQSLDQGLQFLIQYYNGEERAKGNILERFSAQQFPDLHSELNLSSLELGDSALYFCASSARDRVPLTGQPQHFGDGTRLSIL.

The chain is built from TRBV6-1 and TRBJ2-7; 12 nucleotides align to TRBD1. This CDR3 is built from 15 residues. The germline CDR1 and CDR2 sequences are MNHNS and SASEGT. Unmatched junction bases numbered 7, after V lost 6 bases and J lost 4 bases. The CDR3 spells CASRSLGQGAYEQYF. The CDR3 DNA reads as TGTGCCAGCAGAAGCCTGGGACAGGGGGCGTACGAGCAGTACTTC.

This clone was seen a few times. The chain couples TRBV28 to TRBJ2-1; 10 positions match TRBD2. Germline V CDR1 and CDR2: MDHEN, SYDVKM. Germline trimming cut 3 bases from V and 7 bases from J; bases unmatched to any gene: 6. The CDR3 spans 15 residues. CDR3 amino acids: CASSFTSGKGNEQFF. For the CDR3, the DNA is TGTGCCAGCAGTTTCACTAGCGGGAAGGGGAATGAGCAGTTCTTC.

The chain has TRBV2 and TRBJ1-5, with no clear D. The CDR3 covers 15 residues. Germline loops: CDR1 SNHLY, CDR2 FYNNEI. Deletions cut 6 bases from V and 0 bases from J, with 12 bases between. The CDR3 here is CASSGRHYSNQPQHF. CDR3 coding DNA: TGTGCCAGCAGCGGCCGACATTATAGCAATCAGCCCCAGCATTTT.

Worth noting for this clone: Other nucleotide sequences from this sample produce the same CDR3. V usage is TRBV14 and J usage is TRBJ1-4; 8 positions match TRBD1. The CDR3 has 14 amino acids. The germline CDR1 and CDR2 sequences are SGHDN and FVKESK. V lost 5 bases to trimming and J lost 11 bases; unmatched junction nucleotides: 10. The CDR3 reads CASSVRTGQEKLFF. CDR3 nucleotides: TGTGCCAGCAGCGTACGGACAGGGCAAGAGAAACTGTTTTTT.

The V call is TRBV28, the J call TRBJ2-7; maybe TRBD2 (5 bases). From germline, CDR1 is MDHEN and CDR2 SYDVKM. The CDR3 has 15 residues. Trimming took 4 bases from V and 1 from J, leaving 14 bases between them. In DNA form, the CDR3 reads TGTGCCAGCAGTTCTCCGGGAAGTAATTCCTACGAGCAGTACTTC. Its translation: CASSSPGSNSYEQYF.

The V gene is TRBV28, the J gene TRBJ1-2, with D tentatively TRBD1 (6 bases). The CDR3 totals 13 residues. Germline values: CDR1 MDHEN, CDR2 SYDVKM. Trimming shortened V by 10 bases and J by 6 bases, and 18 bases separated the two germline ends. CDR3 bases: TGTGCCACCCTAGCACAGGGAAAGGATGGCTACACCTTC. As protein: CATLAQGKDGYTF.

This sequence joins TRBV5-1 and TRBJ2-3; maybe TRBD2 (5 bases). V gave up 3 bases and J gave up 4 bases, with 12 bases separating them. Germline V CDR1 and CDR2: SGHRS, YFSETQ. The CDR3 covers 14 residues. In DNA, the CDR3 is TGCGCCAGCAGCTCCACGACTATAGCAGATACGCAGTATTTT. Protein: CASSSTTIADTQYF.

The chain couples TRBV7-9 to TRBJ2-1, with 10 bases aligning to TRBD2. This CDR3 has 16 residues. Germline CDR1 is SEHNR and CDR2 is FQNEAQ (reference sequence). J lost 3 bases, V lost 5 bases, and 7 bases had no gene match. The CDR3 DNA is TGTGCCAGCAGCCGAGACCTAGCGGGAGACTACAATGAGCAGTTCTTC. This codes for CASSRDLAGDYNEQFF.

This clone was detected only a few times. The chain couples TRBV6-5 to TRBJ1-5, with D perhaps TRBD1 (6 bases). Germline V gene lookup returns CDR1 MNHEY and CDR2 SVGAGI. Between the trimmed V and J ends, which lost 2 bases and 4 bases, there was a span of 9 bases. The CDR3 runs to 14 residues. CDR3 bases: TGTGCCAGCAGTTACGGACAGAGTAATCAGCCCCAGCATTTT. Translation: CASSYGQSNQPQHF.

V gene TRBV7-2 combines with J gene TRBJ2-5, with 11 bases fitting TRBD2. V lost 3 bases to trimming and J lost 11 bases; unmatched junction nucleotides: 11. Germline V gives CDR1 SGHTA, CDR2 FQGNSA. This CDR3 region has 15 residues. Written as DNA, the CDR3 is TGTGCCAGCAGCTTTAGGGGACTAGCGGAAGGGTCTCAGTACTTC. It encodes CASSFRGLAEGSQYF.

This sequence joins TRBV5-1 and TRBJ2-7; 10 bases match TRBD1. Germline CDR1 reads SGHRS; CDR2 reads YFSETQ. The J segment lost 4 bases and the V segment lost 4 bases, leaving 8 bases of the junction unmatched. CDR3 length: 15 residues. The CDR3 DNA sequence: TGCGCCAGCAGCCCACGGACAGGGGGTGGGTACGAGCAGTACTTC. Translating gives CASSPRTGGGYEQYF.